The present TCR beta chain was sequenced within a study of OX40 agonist ivuxolimab in advanced cancers. Across the whole study: Intravenous ivuxolimab was administered to patients every 2 weeks at 0.01 to 10 mg/kg.

Clones were read by immunoSEQ multiplex PCR, and TCRdb kept only the in-frame ones, dropping some. The data hold nearly 80,000 clones, with roughly 94% observed a single time. The CDR3 has 11 amino acids. Trimming removed 4 bases from V and 8 bases from J, with 8 bases in between. Germline V gives CDR1 MDHEN, CDR2 SYDVKM. The sequenced sample was CD4+ or CD8+ T cells sorted from blood, obtained in a trial of the OX40 agonist ivuxolimab. The sequence came from an adult with an advanced solid tumor such as melanoma, head and neck, liver or kidney cancer. The chain couples TRBV28 to TRBJ1-1; D call uncertain. The CDR3 protein is CASSSPPEAFF. CDR3 DNA sequence: TGTGCCAGCAGTTCTCCCCCGGAAGCTTTCTTT.